Listed here are 3 T cell receptor beta chains from one sample, sequenced in a study of T cell responses to AZD1222 COVID-19 vaccine (dated by TCRdb to about 2021). The library was generated by the immunoSEQ multiplex PCR assay. TCRdb mirrors the immuneACCESS table, restricted to in-frame sequences. Some clones are absent from its copies; in checked studies, under half trace to an unresolved V gene, and the reason for the others is unknown. In this sample the table shows approximately 140,000 clones, around 91% of which occur a single time. The ten largest clonotypes hold 4% to 6% of the sample. The label giving this sample's time point can be read as: baseline before first vaccination. Specimen: peripheral blood, collected on day 0 of AZD1222 vaccination. Source of these receptors: an adult in good health.

This sequence joins TRBV14 and TRBJ1-2, with no clear D. This CDR3 spans 15 amino acids. Trimming removed 2 bases from V and 8 bases from J, with 18 bases in between. Per the germline V gene, CDR1 is SGHDN and CDR2 is FVKESK. The CDR3 sequence is CASSQSQRHYDGYTF. CDR3 coding DNA: TGTGCCAGCAGCCAATCACAGCGACACTATGACGGCTACACCTTC.

This clone was counted only a few times. CDR3: CASSHPGTGGEQFF. The DNA for the CDR3 is TGTGCCAGCAGCCACCCTGGCACAGGAGGTGAGCAGTTCTTC. J is TRBJ2-1 and V is TRBV4-2, with D possibly being TRBD1 or TRBD2 (5 bases each). The germline gives CDR1 LGHNA, CDR2 YNFKEQ. There are 14 residues in the CDR3. Trimming left V 3 bases short and J 9 bases short, with 15 bases between.

V and J are TRBV6-2 or TRBV6-3 and TRBJ2-1, with D perhaps matching TRBD1 (5 bases). Germline V CDR1 and CDR2: MNHEY, SVGEGT. V was pared by 5 bases and J by 3 bases, with 11 bases between. This CDR3 comprises 14 residues. Here the CDR3 reads CASSKTDYYNEQFF. The CDR3 nucleotides are TGTGCCAGCAGTAAGACAGATTACTACAATGAGCAGTTCTTC.